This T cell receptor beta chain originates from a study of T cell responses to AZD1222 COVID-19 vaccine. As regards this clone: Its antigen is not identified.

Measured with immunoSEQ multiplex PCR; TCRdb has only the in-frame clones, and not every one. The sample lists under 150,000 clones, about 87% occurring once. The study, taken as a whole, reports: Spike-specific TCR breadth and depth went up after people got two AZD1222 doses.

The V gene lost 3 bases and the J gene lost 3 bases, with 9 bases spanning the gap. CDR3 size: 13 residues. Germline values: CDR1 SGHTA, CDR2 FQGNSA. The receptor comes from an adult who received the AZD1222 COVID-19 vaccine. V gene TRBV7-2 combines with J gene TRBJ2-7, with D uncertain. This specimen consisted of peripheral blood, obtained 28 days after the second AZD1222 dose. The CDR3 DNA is TGTGCCAGCAGCTTGGAGATAGGCTACGAGCAGTACTTC. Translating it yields CASSLEIGYEQYF.